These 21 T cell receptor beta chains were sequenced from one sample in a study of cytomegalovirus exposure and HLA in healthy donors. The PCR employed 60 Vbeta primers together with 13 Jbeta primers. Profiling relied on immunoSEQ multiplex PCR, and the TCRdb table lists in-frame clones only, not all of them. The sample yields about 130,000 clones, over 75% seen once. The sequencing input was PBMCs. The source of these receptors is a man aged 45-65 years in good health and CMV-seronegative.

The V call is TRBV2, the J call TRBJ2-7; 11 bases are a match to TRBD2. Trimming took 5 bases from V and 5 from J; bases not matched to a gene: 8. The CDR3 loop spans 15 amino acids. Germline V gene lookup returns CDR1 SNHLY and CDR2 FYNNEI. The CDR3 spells CASSFSGRARDEQYF. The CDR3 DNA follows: TGTGCCAGCAGTTTTAGCGGGAGGGCAAGAGACGAGCAGTACTTC.

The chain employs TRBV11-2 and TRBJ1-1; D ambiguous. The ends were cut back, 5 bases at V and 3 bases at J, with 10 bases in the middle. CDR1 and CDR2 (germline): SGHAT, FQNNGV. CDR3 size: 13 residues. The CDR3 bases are TGTGCCAGCAGCACGACGGAGGACACTGAAGCTTTCTTT. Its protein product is CASSTTEDTEAFF.

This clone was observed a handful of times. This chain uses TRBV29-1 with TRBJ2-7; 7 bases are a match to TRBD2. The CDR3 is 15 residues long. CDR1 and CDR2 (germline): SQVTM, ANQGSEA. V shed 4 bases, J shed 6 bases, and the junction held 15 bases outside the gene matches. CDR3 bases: TGCAGCGTTGGTGGGTCTAGCGGATATCTCGGCGAGCAGTACTTC. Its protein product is CSVGGSSGYLGEQYF.

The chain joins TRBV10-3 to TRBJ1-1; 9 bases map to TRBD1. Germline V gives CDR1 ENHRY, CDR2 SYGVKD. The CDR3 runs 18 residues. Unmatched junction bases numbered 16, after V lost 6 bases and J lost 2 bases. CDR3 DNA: TGTGCCATCAGCCCCGGGACAGGGTCCGGGGCCTTTAACACTGAAGCTTTCTTT. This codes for CAISPGTGSGAFNTEAFF.

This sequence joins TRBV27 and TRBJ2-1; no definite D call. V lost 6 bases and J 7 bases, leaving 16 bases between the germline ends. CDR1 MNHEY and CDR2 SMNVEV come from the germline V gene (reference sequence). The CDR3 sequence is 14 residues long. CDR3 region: CASRGLRLPNEQFF. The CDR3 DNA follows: TGTGCCAGCAGGGGTCTAAGACTGCCGAATGAGCAGTTCTTC.

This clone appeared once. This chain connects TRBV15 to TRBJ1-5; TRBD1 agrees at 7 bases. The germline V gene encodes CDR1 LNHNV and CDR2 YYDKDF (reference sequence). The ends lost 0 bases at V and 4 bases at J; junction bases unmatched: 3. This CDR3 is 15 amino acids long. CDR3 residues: CATSRDTRGNQPQHF. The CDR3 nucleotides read TGTGCCACCAGCAGAGATACCAGGGGGAATCAGCCCCAGCATTTT.

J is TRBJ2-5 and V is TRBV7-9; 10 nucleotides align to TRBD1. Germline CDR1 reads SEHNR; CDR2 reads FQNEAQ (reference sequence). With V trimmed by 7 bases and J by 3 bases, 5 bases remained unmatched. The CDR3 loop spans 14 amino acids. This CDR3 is CASTTGQGEETQYF. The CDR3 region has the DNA TGTGCCAGCACCACCGGACAGGGGGAAGAGACCCAGTACTTC. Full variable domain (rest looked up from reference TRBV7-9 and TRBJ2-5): DTGVSQNPRHKITKRGQNVTFRCDPISEHNRLYWYRQTLGQGPEFLTYFQNEAQLEKSRLLSDRFSAERPKGSFSTLEIQRTEQGDSAMYLCASTTGQGEETQYFGPGTRLLVL.

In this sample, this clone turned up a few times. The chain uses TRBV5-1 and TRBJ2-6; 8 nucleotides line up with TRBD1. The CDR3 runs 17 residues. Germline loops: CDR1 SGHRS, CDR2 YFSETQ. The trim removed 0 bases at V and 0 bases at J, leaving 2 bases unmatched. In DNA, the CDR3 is TGCGCCAGCAGCTTGGGACAGGGGCACTCTGGGGCCAACGTCCTGACTTTC. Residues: CASSLGQGHSGANVLTF.

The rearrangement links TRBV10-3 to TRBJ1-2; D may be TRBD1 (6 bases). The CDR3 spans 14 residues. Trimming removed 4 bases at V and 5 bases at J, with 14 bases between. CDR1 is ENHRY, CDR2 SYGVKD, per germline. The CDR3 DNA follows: TGTGCCATCAGTGGAGATACAGGGACGTATGGCTACACCTTC. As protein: CAISGDTGTYGYTF.

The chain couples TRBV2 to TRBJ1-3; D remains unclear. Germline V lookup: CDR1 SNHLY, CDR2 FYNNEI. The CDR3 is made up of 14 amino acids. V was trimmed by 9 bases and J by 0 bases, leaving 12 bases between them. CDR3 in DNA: TGTGCCAGTCAAAGAGAATTCTCTGGAAACACCATATATTTT. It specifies CASQREFSGNTIYF.

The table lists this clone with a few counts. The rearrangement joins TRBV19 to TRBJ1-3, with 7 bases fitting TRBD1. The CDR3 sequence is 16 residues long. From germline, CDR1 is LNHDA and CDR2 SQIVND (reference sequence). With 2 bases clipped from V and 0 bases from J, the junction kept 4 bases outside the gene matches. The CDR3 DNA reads TGTGCCAGTAGTATAACGGCAGGGGGCTCTGGAAACACCATATATTTT. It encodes CASSITAGGSGNTIYF.

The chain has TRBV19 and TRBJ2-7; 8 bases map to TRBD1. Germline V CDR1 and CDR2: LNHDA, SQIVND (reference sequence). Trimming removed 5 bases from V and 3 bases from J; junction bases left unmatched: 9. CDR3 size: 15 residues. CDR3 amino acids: CASSRTGGWDYEQYF. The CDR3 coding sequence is TGTGCCAGTAGTCGAACAGGGGGGTGGGACTACGAGCAGTACTTC.

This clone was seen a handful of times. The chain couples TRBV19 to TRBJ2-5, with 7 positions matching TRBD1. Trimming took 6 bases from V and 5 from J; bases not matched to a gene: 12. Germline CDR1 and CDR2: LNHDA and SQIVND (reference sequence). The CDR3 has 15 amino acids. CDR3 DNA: TGTGCCAGTAGCCGAGACAGGGAAATGTTTGAGACCCAGTACTTC. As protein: CASSRDREMFETQYF. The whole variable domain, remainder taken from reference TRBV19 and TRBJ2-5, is DGGITQSPKYLFRKEGQNVTLSCEQNLNHDAMYWYRQDPGQGLRLIYYSQIVNDFQKGDIAEGYSVSREKKESFPLTVTSAQKNPTAFYLCASSRDREMFETQYFGPGTRLLVL.

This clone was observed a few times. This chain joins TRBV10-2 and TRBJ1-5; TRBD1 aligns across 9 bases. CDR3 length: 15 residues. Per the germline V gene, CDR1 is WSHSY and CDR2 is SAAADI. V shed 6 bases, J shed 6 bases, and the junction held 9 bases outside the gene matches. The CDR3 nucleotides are TGCGCCAGCAGGAGCACGGACAGGGGCGGTCAGCCCCAGCATTTT. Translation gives CASRSTDRGGQPQHF.

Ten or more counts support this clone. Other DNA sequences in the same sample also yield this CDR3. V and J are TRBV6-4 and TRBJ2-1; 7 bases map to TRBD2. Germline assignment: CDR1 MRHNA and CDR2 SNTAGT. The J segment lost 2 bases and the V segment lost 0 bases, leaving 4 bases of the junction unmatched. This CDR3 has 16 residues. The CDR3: CASSDSGAGTYNEQFF. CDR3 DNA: TGTGCCAGCAGTGACTCTGGAGCGGGAACCTACAATGAGCAGTTCTTC.

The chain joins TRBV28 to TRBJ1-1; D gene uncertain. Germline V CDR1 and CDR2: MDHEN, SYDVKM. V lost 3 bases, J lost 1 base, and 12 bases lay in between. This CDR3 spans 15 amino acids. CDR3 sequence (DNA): TGTGCCAGCAGTTTCGGCGGCACCCCGAACACTGAAGCTTTCTTT. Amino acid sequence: CASSFGGTPNTEAFF.

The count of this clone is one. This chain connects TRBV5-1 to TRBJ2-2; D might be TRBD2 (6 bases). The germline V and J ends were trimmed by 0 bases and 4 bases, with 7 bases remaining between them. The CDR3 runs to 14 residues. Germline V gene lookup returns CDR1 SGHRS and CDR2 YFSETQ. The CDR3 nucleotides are TGCGCCAGCAGCTTGGGACTAGGCACCGGGGAGCTGTTTTTT. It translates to CASSLGLGTGELFF.

In nucleotides, the CDR3 is TGTGCCAGCTCACCCCCCGGGGTAGCGGGGCAAGAGACCCAGTACTTC. Translation gives CASSPPGVAGQETQYF. The chain is built from TRBV18 and TRBJ2-5; 8 bases line up with TRBD2. CDR3 size: 16 residues. The J segment lost 2 bases and the V segment lost 3 bases, leaving 8 bases of the junction unmatched. CDR1 is KGHSH, CDR2 LQKENI, per germline.

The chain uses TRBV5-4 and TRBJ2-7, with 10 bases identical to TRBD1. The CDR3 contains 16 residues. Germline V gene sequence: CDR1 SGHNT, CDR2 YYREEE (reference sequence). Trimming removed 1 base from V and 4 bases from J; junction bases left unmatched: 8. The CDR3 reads CASSLPGGQGVYEQYF. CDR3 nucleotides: TGTGCCAGCAGCTTGCCGGGCGGACAGGGGGTTTACGAGCAGTACTTC.

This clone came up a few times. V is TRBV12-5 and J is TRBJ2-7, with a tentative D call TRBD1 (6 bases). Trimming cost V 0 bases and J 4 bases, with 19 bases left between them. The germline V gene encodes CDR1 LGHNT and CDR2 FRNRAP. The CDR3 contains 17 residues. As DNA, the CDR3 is TGTGCTAGTGGTTTGGTACGTACAGGGAAAAAAAATTACGAGCAGTACTTC. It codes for CASGLVRTGKKNYEQYF.

The CDR3: CASSRGTARGGYTF. CDR3 bases: TGTGCCAGCAGCCGGGGGACAGCCAGAGGTGGCTACACCTTC. The chain carries TRBV28 and TRBJ1-2, with 7 nucleotides matching TRBD1. Germline CDR1 and CDR2: MDHEN and SYDVKM. The V and J ends lost 6 bases and 7 bases, in that order; junction bases with no gene match: 11. The CDR3 has 14 amino acids.